This T cell receptor (beta chain) is from a study of blood T cell repertoires in COVID-19 (dated by TCRdb to 2018 to 2020). Concerning the study at large: Collaborator samples came from the United States, Italy and Spain and covered acute and convalescent phases of COVID-19. The samples were drawn from the first 160 participants of the ongoing ImmuneRACE study and from 1,254 subjects provided by 6 global collaborators. The dataset comprised deeply sampled blood TCRbeta repertoires from subjects exposed to, actively infected with, or recovered from COVID-19. The prospective study material was composed of cDNA or gDNA derived from T cells, B-cell-depleted T cells, or PBMCs. The sample metadata nearly always contained a de-identified subject ID, COVID-19 status, age in years and sex. A freely available public database, intended as a resource for researchers studying the immune response to SARS-CoV-2, is where the repertoires were released. Where HLA class I and class II types were available, the types were taken from metadata supplied by the sample provider, not from assay-based typing.

Beyond this particular receptor, the publication reports: The amount of clinical and demographic metadata varied by source and participant and was provided uncurated.

Comments on this clone: Which antigen it targets is not known. No base qualities exist here, and no much larger clone lies one base off it.

Participants in the prospective study were aged 18 to 89 years, lived in 20 to 25 United States geographic areas, and enrolled through a virtual design. Cohort assignment in the prospective study relied on participant-reported clinical history from a screening survey and a study questionnaire. Mobile phlebotomists in the prospective study collected whole blood, serum and a nasopharyngeal or oropharyngeal swab from every participant. Over a roughly 2-month period, participants in the prospective study had the option of providing additional blood draws and questionnaires. Before DNA extraction, blood samples from the prospective study were shipped at room temperature or frozen. TCRbeta CDR3 regions were amplified from genomic DNA using the immunoSEQ Assay, a bias-controlled multiplex PCR. The paper's processing steps were these. Nucleated cell counts per sample were estimated from amplification of reference gene primers within the assay. To quantify the absolute abundance of each unique TCRbeta CDR3 rearrangement, sequence reads were collapsed and filtered. For each sample, productive Simpson clonality was calculated as the square root of Simpson's diversity index across productive rearrangements. TCRdb limited this immuneACCESS table to in-frame rearrangements with V and J called. A share of clones is missing; checked studies link under half to unresolved V genes, and the rest is unexplained. V and J calls and clone size follow that table, whereas D and trimming were derived from the DNA. The table for this sample lists approximately 290,000 clones; around 90% of them were counted only once. Clones ranked in the top ten supply 3.5% to 5% of the sample.

The trim is 5 bases for V and 8 bases for J, with a gap of 15 bases between the germline ends. The germline V gene gives CDR1 as MDHEN and CDR2 as SYDVKM. Taken from cysteine to phenylalanine, the CDR3 has 13 residues. The entry retains the CDR3 DNA only, 39 bases that are in frame from base 1. The sequence derives from a woman in her late teens or twenties with acute COVID-19. This chain joins TRBV28 to TRBJ1-2; no D gene can be assigned with confidence. The sequenced sample was PBMCs or T cells enriched from blood (not recorded which). The nucleotide sequence is given as TGTGCCAGCAGTCCCAGTATCCCCCCAGGCTACACCTTC. This encodes CASSPSIPPGYTF.